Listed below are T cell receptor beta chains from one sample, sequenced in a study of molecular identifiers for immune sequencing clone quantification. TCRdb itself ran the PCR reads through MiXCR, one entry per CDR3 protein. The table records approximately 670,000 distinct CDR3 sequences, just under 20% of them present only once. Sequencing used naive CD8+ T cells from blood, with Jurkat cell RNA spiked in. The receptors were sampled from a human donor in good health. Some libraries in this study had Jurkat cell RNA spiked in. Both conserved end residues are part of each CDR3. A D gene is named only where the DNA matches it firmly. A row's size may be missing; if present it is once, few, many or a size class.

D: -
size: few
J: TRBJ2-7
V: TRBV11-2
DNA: TGTGCCAGCAGCCTCCTCCCCAGCGCCGAGCAGTACTTC
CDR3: CASSLLPSAEQYF

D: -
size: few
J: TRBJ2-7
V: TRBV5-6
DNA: TGTGCCAGCAGCTTGTCGGGAGAGGTCTACGAGCAGTACTTC
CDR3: CASSLSGEVYEQYF

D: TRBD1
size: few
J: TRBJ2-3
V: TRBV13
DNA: TGTGCCAGCAGACCCAGGACAGGGTGGACGTTCGGGAAAGAGGGCACAGATACGCAGTATTTT
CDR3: CASRPRTGWTFGKEGTDTQYF

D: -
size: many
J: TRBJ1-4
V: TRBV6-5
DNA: TGTGCCAGCAGTTACTCGAAACGGGACGGGGAAAAACTGTTTTTT
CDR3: CASSYSKRDGEKLFF

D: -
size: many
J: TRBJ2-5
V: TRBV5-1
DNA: TGCGCCAGCCCAAAACCGGGACAACTCCAAGAGACCCAGTACTTC
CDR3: CASPKPGQLQETQYF

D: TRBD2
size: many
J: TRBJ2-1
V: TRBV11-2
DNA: TGTGCCAGCAGCCCACGAAGGACTAGCGGGAGCTCCTACAATGAGCAGTTCTTC
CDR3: CASSPRRTSGSSYNEQFF

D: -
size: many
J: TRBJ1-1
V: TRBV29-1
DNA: TGCAGCGCATATTCGGACAGGAACACTGAAGCTTTCTTT
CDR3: CSAYSDRNTEAFF

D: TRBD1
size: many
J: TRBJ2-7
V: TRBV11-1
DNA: TGTGCCAGCAGCCTCAACAGGGGTAGCGCCTACGAGCAGTACTTC
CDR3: CASSLNRGSAYEQYF

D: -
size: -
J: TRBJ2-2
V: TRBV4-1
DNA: TGCGCCAGCAGCCAAATGCTTGCGGACTACGCCGGGGAGCTGTTTTTT
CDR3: CASSQMLADYAGELFF

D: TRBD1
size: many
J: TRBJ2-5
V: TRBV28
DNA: TGTGCCAGCAGCCGAGCCTCGACAGGGGTTGTGACCCAGTACTTC
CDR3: CASSRASTGVVTQYF

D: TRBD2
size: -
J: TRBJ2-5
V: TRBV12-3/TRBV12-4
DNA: TGTGCCAGCACCGAAACTAGCGGACACCAAGAGACCCAGTACTTC
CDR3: CASTETSGHQETQYF

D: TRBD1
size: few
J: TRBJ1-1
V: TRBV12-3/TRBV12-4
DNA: TGTGCCAGCACCGCACAGGGGGCAAACACTGAAGCTTTCTTT
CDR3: CASTAQGANTEAFF

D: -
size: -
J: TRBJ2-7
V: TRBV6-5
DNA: TGTGCCAGCAGTTACGGGGCTCAACCCTACGAGCAGTACTTC
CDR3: CASSYGAQPYEQYF

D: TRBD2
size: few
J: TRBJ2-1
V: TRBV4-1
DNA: TGCGCCAGCAGCCAAGATGGCGGCGGGAGGGGACATGAGCAGTTCTTC
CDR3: CASSQDGGGRGHEQFF

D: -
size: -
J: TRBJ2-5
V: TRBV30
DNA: TGTGCCTGGAGTGTAGTCTCAGGGTTGGGGGAGACCCAGTACTTC
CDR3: CAWSVVSGLGETQYF

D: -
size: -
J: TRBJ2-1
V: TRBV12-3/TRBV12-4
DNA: TGTGCCAGCTCCCCCGGTGCGGACAGATACAATGAGCAGTTCTTC
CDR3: CASSPGADRYNEQFF

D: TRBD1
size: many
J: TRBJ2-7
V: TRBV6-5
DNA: TGTGCCAGCAGTTACGTCGCAGGGGGCGATCCCTACGAGCAGTACTTC
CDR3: CASSYVAGGDPYEQYF

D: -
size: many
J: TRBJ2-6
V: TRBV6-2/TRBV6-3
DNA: TGTGCCAGCAGATTTGATGGTAACTCTGGGGCCAACGTCCTGACTTTC
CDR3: CASRFDGNSGANVLTF

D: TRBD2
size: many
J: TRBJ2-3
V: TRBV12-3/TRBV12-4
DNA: TGTGCCAGCAGTCCTAGCGGGGGGCCCTCACTGGATACGCAGTATTTT
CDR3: CASSPSGGPSLDTQYF

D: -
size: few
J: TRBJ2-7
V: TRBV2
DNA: TGTGCCAGCAGCGGCTCGCAGATTACCTACGAGCAGTACTTC
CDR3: CASSGSQITYEQYF

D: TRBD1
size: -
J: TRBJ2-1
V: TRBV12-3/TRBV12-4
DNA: TGTGCCAGCAGTTGGGACAGGACCTACAATGAGCAGTTCTTC
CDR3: CASSWDRTYNEQFF

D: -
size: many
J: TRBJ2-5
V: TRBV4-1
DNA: TGCGCCAGCAGCCCCGGCGCCAGCACGCAAGAGACCCAGTACTTC
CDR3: CASSPGASTQETQYF

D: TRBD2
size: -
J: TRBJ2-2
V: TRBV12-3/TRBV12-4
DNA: TGTGCCAGCAGGTCCCGGGGGGGGTACACCGGGGAGCTGTTTTTT
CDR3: CASRSRGGYTGELFF

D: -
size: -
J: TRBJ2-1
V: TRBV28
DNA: TGTGCCAGCAGCCTCAACAGGGCCCGCGAGCAGTTCTTC
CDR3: CASSLNRAREQFF

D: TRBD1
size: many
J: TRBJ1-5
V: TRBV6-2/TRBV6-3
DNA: TGTGCCAGCAGTTACCCGCGGACAGGGACGAACAATCAGCCCCAGCATTTT
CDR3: CASSYPRTGTNNQPQHF

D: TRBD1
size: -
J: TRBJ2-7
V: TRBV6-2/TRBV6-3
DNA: TGCGGATCTCAGGGGGCTGTCTACGAGCAGTACTTC
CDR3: CGSQGAVYEQYF

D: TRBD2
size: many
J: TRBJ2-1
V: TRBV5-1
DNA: TGCGCCAGCAGCTTGTCTAGCGGATACAATGAGCAGTTCTTC
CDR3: CASSLSSGYNEQFF

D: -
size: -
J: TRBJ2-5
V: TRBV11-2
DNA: TGCGGGGACACTTCCTCGTACCAAGAGGCCCAGTACTTC
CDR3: CGDTSSYQEAQYF

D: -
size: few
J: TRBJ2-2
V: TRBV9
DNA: TGTGCCAGCAGCCCCACCGGGATGGGCGGGGAGCTGTTTTTT
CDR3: CASSPTGMGGELFF

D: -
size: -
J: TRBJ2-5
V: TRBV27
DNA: TGTGCCAGCAGTTTTCGTTTCCGGCAGAACCAAGAGACCCAGTACTTC
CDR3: CASSFRFRQNQETQYF

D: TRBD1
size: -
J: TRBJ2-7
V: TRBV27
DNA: TGTGCCAGCAGCCTGACAGGGGGTTTCTCCTACGAGCAGTACTTC
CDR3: CASSLTGGFSYEQYF

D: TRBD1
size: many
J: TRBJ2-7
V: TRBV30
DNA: TGTGCCTGGGGGGACAGGATATACGAGCAGTACTTC
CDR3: CAWGDRIYEQYF

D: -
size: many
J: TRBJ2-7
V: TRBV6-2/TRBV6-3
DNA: TGTGCCAGCAGTTACTCGGACGGGTCCTACGAGCAGTACTTC
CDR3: CASSYSDGSYEQYF